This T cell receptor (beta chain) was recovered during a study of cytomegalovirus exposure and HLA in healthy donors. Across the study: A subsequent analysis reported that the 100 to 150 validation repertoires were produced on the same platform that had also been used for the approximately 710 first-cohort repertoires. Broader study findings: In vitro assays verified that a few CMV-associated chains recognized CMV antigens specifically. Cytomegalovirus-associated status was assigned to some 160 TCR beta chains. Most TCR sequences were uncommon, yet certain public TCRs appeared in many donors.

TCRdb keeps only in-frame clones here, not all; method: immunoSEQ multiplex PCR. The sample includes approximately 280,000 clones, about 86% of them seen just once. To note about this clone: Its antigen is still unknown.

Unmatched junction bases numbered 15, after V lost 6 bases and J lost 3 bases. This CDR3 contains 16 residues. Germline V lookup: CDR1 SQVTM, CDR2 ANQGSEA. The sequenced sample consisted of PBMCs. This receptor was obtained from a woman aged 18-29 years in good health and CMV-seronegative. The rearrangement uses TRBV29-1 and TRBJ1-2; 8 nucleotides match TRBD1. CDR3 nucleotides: TGCAGCGTGGACAGGGATTTAACCTCGGCGTACTATGGCTACACCTTC. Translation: CSVDRDLTSAYYGYTF.